The T cell receptor (beta chain) under discussion was sequenced for a study of CD4 and CD8 cells across lung adenocarcinoma regions. Comment on this clonotype: The germline gene is not matched at one end of the junction; a read error may be the cause.

Using its own MiXCR run on the PCR reads, TCRdb lists one record per CDR3 protein. The data hold tens of thousands of distinct CDR3 sequences, with over 45% observed a single time. The CDR3 has 15 residues. Germline values: CDR1 DFQATT, CDR2 SNEGSKA (reference sequence). The origin of this receptor is a male donor with lung adenocarcinoma. The CD4 and CD8 labels of this study may be unreliable. V usage is TRBV20-1 and J usage is TRBJ2-4, with TRBD2 as a possible D gene (5 bases). The sequencing sample was made of CD8+ T cells from the center of a lung tumor. DNA for the CDR3: TGCAGTGCTATGTCGAGGGTGGGAGCCAAAAATACTCAGTACTTT. Amino acids: CSAMSRVGAKNTQYF.